The rows below give T cell receptor beta chains drawn from one sample of a study of shared clonotypes between healthy human individuals. Only in-frame clones appear in the TCRdb table, and some are missing; sequencing was by immunoSEQ multiplex PCR. Of 2 million to 3 million clones listed, approximately 93% are singletons. Source material: naive CD4+ T cells from PBMCs. The source of these receptors is a man younger than 35 in good health. Some clones in this sample may be carry-over from other donors' samples. The CDR3 runs from the conserved cysteine through the conserved F or W. Fields, in order: D gene, V gene, clone size, J gene, CDR3 DNA, CDR3 protein. D genes are given only for firm matches. Some rows mark clone size as missing; the rest say once, few, many or name a class of expanded clone.

>TRBD1|TRBV30|.|TRBJ2-2
TGTGCCTGGAGTTACAGGGGATTTGGCGGGGAGCTGTTTTTT
CAWSYRGFGGELFF
>TRBD2|TRBV5-4|once|TRBJ2-3
TGTGCCAGCAAACCCCTAGCGGGGTTCACAGATACGCAGTATTTT
CASKPLAGFTDTQYF
>TRBD2|TRBV9|.|TRBJ2-7
TGTGCCAGCAGCGTGGGTAGCGGGATAAGCCTCTACGAGCAGTACTTC
CASSVGSGISLYEQYF
>TRBD1|TRBV5-1|.|TRBJ1-1
TGCGCCAGCAGCTTGGGACAGGGTGAAACTGAAGCTTTCTTT
CASSLGQGETEAFF
>.|TRBV4-2|.|TRBJ1-2
TGTGCCAGCAGCCACTCACAGCCTTCCTATGGCTACACCTTC
CASSHSQPSYGYTF
>TRBD1|TRBV4-2|.|TRBJ2-7
TGTGCCAGCAGCCAGCCGGGACAGGGCTACGAGCAGTACTTC
CASSQPGQGYEQYF
>.|TRBV30|.|TRBJ1-5
TGTGCCTGGAGTCGCGGGGGGGGCGGACCTGGAAATCAGCCCCAGCATTTT
CAWSRGGGGPGNQPQHF
>TRBD1|TRBV5-1|once|TRBJ2-3
TGCGCCAGCATGGGACAGGGGGCAGATACGCAGTATTTT
CASMGQGADTQYF
>.|TRBV6-5|.|TRBJ1-4
TGTGCCAGCAGGTCGGCGATTAATGAAAAACTGTTTTTT
CASRSAINEKLFF
>TRBD2|TRBV11-3|.|TRBJ2-5
TGTGCCAGCAGCTCCGGGACTAGCGCTGAGACCCAGTACTTC
CASSSGTSAETQYF
>.|TRBV7-2|.|TRBJ1-6
TGTGCCAGCAGCTTAGTTCCTAATTCACCCCTCCACTTT
CASSLVPNSPLHF
>.|TRBV10-3|.|TRBJ2-1
TGTGCCATCAGTGAGTCGTATAGGGGGATAGGGGCGAATGAGCAGTTCTTC
CAISESYRGIGANEQFF
>TRBD2|TRBV7-3|.|TRBJ2-1
TGTGCCAGCAGCTTACGGGCGGGAGTCACTCCTAATGAGCAGTTCTTC
CASSLRAGVTPNEQFF
>.|TRBV5-1|.|TRBJ2-3
TGCGCCAGCAGCTTGGTGCCTCGGAGCACAGATACGCAGTATTTT
CASSLVPRSTDTQYF
>TRBD1|TRBV15|.|TRBJ2-4
TGTGCCACCAGCACACCTTTCCGGGACAGGGCAATTCAGTACTTC
CATSTPFRDRAIQYF
>.|TRBV15|.|TRBJ1-1
TGTGCCACCAGCAGAGAAGGGTTCTCGGGTCGGGCTTTCTTT
CATSREGFSGRAFF
>TRBD1|TRBV28|.|TRBJ2-7
TGTGCCAGCAGTTCGCCGACAGGGACGGCCTACGAGCAGTACTTC
CASSSPTGTAYEQYF
>.|TRBV6-1|.|TRBJ2-1
TGTGCCAGCAGTAAGACAGAAACCTACAATGAGCAGTTCTTC
CASSKTETYNEQFF
>.|TRBV7-2|.|TRBJ2-7
TGTGCCAGCAGCCCGGGCCCCCCCATCTACGAGCAGTACTTC
CASSPGPPIYEQYF
>TRBD2|TRBV9|.|TRBJ2-5
TGTGCCAGCGCCCCAGGTACTAGCGGGACTAATTCCGAGACCCAGTACTTC
CASAPGTSGTNSETQYF
>.|TRBV5-6|.|TRBJ1-5
TGTGCCAGCAGCTCATACAGAAGCAATCAGCCCCAGCATTTT
CASSSYRSNQPQHF
>TRBD1|TRBV5-6|.|TRBJ1-2
TGTGCCAGCAGCTCGTCGGGACAGGGCTTTGGCTACACCTTC
CASSSSGQGFGYTF
>.|TRBV7-3|.|TRBJ2-2
TGTGCCAGCAGCCTCCTAGGGGATTCGGGGGAGCTGTTTTTT
CASSLLGDSGELFF
>.|TRBV5-8|.|TRBJ2-3
TGTGCCAGCAGCCGAATAAGGGGGGCTTATACAGATACGCAGTATTTT
CASSRIRGAYTDTQYF
>TRBD1|TRBV5-1|.|TRBJ2-1
TGCGCCAGCAGCTCCGGGACAGGCCGTTACAATGAGCAGTTCTTC
CASSSGTGRYNEQFF
>TRBD1|TRBV7-9|.|TRBJ2-3
TGTGCCAGCAACTCCCTCAGGGGGTCAGGGGCAGGGACAGATACGCAGTATTTT
CASNSLRGSGAGTDTQYF
>.|TRBV7-6|.|TRBJ2-3
TGTGCCAGCAGCCGCCTTCTGGTGGGGGCAGGCACAGATACGCAGTATTTT
CASSRLLVGAGTDTQYF
>TRBD1|TRBV5-1|.|TRBJ2-7
TGCGCCAGCAGCCCCGGTGGGACAGGGGGCCTCGAGCAGTACTTC
CASSPGGTGGLEQYF
>.|TRBV6-1|.|TRBJ2-2
TGTGCCAGCAGAAGAGAGTCGAACACCGGGGAGCTGTTTTTT
CASRRESNTGELFF
>.|TRBV6-1|.|TRBJ2-7
TGTGCCAGCGATTTACACCGCTCCTACGAGCAGTACTTC
CASDLHRSYEQYF
>.|TRBV28|.|TRBJ2-1
TGTGCCAGCAGTTACGGACGGAGTGAGCAGTTCTTC
CASSYGRSEQFF
>.|TRBV20-1|.|TRBJ1-1
TGCAGTGCTGGGGACACCTTTGAAGCTTTCTTT
CSAGDTFEAFF
>TRBD2|TRBV7-2|.|TRBJ2-3
TGTGCCAGCAGCCCCGGACTAGCCGGAGATACGCAGTATTTT
CASSPGLAGDTQYF
>.|TRBV27|.|TRBJ1-2
TGTGCCAGCAGTTTACAGCCTCCTATAGCAGGACATTTCGGAGGCTACACCTTC
CASSLQPPIAGHFGGYTF
>TRBD1|TRBV7-2|.|TRBJ1-5
TGTGCCAGCAGCTTAGACAGGGGCCAGCCCCAGCATTTT
CASSLDRGQPQHF
>.|TRBV21-1|once|TRBJ1-2
TGTGCCAGCAGCAAAGCGGGGCAGCGTCAGGCCTACACCTTC
CASSKAGQRQAYTF
>.|TRBV10-3|.|TRBJ1-5
TGTGCCATCAGTGAGACCGGAAGCGATCAGCCCCAGCATTTT
CAISETGSDQPQHF
>TRBD2|TRBV28|.|TRBJ2-5
TGTGCCAGCAGTCCCCCACATTCTAGCGGAGAGACCCAGTACTTC
CASSPPHSSGETQYF
>TRBD1|TRBV7-3|.|TRBJ1-2
TGTGCCAGCAGCTTAGGACAGGGAGGCTATGGCTACACCTTC
CASSLGQGGYGYTF
>.|TRBV28|.|TRBJ2-5
TGTGCCAGCAGCCCAAATTCCCTCGGAGCTAAAGAGACCCAGTACTTC
CASSPNSLGAKETQYF
>.|TRBV5-1|.|TRBJ2-3
TGCGCCAGCAGCCAAGACCCACCATCCCGGACGTTTGCAGATACGCAGTATTTT
CASSQDPPSRTFADTQYF
>TRBD1|TRBV4-1|few|TRBJ1-2
TGCGCCAGCAGCCAATGGGACAGGGTGATCGGCTATGGCTACACCTTC
CASSQWDRVIGYGYTF
>TRBD1|TRBV10-2|.|TRBJ1-1
TGCGCCAGCAGTAGAGGACAGGGGAACACTGAAGCTTTCTTT
CASSRGQGNTEAFF
>TRBD2|TRBV14|.|TRBJ2-7
TGTGCCAGCAGTCTGATGACTAGCGGTTCGACCGAGCAGTACTTC
CASSLMTSGSTEQYF